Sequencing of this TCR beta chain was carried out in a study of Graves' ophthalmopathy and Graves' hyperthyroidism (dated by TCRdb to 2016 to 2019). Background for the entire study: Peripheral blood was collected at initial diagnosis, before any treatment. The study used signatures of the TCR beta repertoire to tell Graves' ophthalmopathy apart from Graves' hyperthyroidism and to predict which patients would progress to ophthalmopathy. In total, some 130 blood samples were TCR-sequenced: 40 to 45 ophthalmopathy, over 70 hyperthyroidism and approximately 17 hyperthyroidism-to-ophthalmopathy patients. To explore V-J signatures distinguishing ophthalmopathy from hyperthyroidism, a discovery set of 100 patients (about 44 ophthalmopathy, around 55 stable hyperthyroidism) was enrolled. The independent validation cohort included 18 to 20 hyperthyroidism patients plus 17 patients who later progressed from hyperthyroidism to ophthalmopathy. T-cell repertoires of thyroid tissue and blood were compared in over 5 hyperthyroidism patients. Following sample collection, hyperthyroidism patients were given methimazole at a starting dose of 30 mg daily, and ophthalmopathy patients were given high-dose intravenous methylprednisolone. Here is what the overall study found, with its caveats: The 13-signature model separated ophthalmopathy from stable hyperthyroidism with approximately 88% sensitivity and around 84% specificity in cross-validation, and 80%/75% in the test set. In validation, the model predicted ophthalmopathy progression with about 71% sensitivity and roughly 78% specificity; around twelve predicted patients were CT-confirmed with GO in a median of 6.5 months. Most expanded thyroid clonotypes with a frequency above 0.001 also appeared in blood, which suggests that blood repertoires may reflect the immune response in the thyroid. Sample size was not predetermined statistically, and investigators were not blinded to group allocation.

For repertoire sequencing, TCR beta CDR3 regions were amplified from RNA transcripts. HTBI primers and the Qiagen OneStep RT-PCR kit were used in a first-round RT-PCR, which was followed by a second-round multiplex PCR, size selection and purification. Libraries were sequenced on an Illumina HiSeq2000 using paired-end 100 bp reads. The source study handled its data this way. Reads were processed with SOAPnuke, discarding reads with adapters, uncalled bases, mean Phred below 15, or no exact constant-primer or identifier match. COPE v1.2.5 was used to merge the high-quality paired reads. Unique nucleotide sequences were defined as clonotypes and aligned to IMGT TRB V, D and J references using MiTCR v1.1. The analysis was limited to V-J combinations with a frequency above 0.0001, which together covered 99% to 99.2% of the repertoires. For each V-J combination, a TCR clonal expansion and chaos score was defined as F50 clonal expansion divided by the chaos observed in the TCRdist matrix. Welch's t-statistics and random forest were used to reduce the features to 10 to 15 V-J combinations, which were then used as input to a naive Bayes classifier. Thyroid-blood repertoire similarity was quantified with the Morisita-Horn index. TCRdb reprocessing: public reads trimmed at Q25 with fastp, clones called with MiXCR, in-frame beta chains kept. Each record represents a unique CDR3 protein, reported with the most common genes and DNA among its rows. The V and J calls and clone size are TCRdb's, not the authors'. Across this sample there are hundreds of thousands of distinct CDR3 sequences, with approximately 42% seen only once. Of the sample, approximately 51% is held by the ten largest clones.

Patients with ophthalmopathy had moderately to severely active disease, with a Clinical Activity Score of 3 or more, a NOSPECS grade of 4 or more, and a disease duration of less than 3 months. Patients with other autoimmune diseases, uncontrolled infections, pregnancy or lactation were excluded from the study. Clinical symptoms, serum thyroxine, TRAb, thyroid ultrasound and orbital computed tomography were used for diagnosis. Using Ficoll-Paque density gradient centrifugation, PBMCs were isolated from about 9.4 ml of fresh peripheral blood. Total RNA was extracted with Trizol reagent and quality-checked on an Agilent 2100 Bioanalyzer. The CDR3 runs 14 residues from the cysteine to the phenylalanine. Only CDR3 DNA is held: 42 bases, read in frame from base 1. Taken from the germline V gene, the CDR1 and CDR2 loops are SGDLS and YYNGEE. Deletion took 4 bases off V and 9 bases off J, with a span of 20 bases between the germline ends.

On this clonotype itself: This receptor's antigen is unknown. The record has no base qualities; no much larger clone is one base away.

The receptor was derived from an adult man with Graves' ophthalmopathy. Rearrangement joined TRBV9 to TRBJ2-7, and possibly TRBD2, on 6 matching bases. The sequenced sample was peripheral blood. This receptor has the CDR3 CASSRSGSNQRQYF. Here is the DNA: TGTGCCAGCAGCCGATCCGGGAGCAACCAGAGGCAGTACTTC.